These T cell receptor beta chains were read from a single sample in a study of blood T cell repertoires in COVID-19. Clones were sequenced by immunoSEQ multiplex PCR, and TCRdb holds only the in-frame ones, with some missing. This table holds about 88,000 clones, 85% to 95% found once. Sample: peripheral blood. These receptors were obtained from a man in his sixties with acute or convalescent COVID-19. Each CDR3 is given with its conserved first and last residue. Each record gives: V gene, clone size, D gene, J gene, CDR3 length, CDR3 DNA, CDR3 protein. The D gene is left open where the match is weak. The size of a clone is reported for some rows only, either as once, few or many, or as a class for expanded clones.

TRBV2	NA	TRBD2	TRBJ2-7	13	TGTGCCAGCAGTAGACTAGCGGGAGTCGAGCAGTACTTC	CASSRLAGVEQYF
TRBV4-2	NA	TRBD2	TRBJ2-5	18	TGTGCCAGCAGTACCCCCGAGACTAGCGGGAGTGGTCAAGAGACCCAGTACTTC	CASSTPETSGSGQETQYF
TRBV4-3	NA	NA	TRBJ2-7	14	TGCGCCAGCAGCCTTGGACTGACGGGCTACGAGCAGTACTTC	CASSLGLTGYEQYF
TRBV4-2	NA	NA	TRBJ2-1	16	TGTGCCAGCAGCCAAGATTTGAAAGGGGTTTACAATGAGCAGTTCTTC	CASSQDLKGVYNEQFF
TRBV7-2	NA	NA	TRBJ2-2	14	TGTGCCAGCAGCTTAGACAGGACTATCGGGGAGCTGTTTTTT	CASSLDRTIGELFF
TRBV7-8	NA	NA	TRBJ1-4	19	TGTGCCAGCAGCCTTAGTGGGCGAGCAGGGGAAGTTACTAATGAAAAACTGTTTTTT	CASSLSGRAGEVTNEKLFF
TRBV10-2	NA	TRBD2	TRBJ2-1	15	TGCGCCAGCAGTGATAGGGCGGGAGGGATCAATGAGCAGTTCTTC	CASSDRAGGINEQFF
TRBV27	NA	NA	TRBJ1-6	18	TGTGCCAGCAGTCTCCGGTTAGGGGCGAGCTCCTATAATTCACCCCTCCACTTT	CASSLRLGASSYNSPLHF
TRBV7-6	few	TRBD2	TRBJ2-7	16	TGTGCCAGCAGCTTAGGCGCTCGGGGACTAACCTACGAGCAGTACTTC	CASSLGARGLTYEQYF
TRBV6-5	few	TRBD1	TRBJ2-7	15	TGTGCCAGCAGTTTAAAACGGTCGGACAGGGGCGAGCAGTACTTC	CASSLKRSDRGEQYF
TRBV21-1	NA	NA	TRBJ2-7	13	TGTGCCAGCAGCATCAACGGGACACACGAGCAGTACTTC	CASSINGTHEQYF
TRBV12-3/TRBV12-4	NA	NA	TRBJ2-7	12	TGTGCCAGCAGCTTTATTATCTACGAGCAGTACTTC	CASSFIIYEQYF
TRBV6-4	once	TRBD1	TRBJ1-2	15	TGTGCCAGCAGTTCGACCGGGACAGGGTGGTATGGCTACACCTTC	CASSSTGTGWYGYTF
TRBV24-1	once	TRBD2	TRBJ2-1	15	TGTGCCACCAGTGGGCCGGGACTAGCGGTACCAGAGCAGTTCTTC	CATSGPGLAVPEQFF
TRBV10-1	NA	NA	TRBJ2-6	19	TGCGCCAGGTTATCAGGGGCCCTTAATGGGGATTCTGGGGCCAACGTCCTGACTTTC	CARLSGALNGDSGANVLTF
TRBV5-1	NA	TRBD2	TRBJ2-7	13	TGCGCCAGCAGCTTAGGGTCCGCGGGAGGGCAGTACTTC	CASSLGSAGGQYF
TRBV27	NA	NA	TRBJ2-2	14	TGTGCCAGCCGGGTGGGAGAGTTCATCGGGGAGCTGTTTTTT	CASRVGEFIGELFF
TRBV19	NA	NA	TRBJ2-7	14	TGTGCCAGTAGTATGTCCAGGAGGGACTACGAGCAGTACTTC	CASSMSRRDYEQYF
TRBV9	once	NA	TRBJ2-1	15	TGTGCCAGCAGCGTTACAGGGATAGGTGGCAATGAGCAGTTCTTC	CASSVTGIGGNEQFF
TRBV2	NA	TRBD2	TRBJ2-7	15	TGTGCCAGCAGTGCCAAGACTAGCTTAGGTGGCGAGCAGTACTTC	CASSAKTSLGGEQYF
TRBV9	once	TRBD2	TRBJ2-7	15	TGTGCCAGCAGCTTCGACGGGCGGGAGGCCAGCGAGCAGTACTTC	CASSFDGREASEQYF
TRBV7-9	NA	TRBD1	TRBJ2-5	15	TGTGCCAGCAGCGCTGGCGTAGGGGGCGAAGAGACCCAGTACTTC	CASSAGVGGEETQYF
TRBV7-5	NA	NA	TRBJ1-4	16	TGTGCCAGAAGCTCTAGTCCGGGGGGGATACGAGAAAAACTGTTTTTT	CARSSSPGGIREKLFF
TRBV6-5	once	NA	TRBJ2-2	16	TGTGCCAGCAGTTACACTCCCCGGGGTATCACCGGGGAGCTGTTTTTT	CASSYTPRGITGELFF
TRBV21-1	NA	NA	TRBJ2-7	14	TGTGCCAGCAGCAAAGGGGGGAGGGGCTACGAGCAGTACTTC	CASSKGGRGYEQYF
TRBV12-3/TRBV12-4	NA	TRBD1	TRBJ2-7	13	TGTGCCAGCAGTTTCCGGGACAGGTACGAGCAGTACTTC	CASSFRDRYEQYF
TRBV6-4	once	TRBD1	TRBJ1-3	15	TGTGCCAGCAGTGACCCAGGGGGCACTGGAAACACCATATATTTT	CASSDPGGTGNTIYF
TRBV15	NA	TRBD2	TRBJ2-1	15	TGTGCCACCAGCAGGGGACTAGCGGGATCTGATGAGCAGTTCTTC	CATSRGLAGSDEQFF
TRBV7-8	few	TRBD1	TRBJ2-2	16	TGTGCCAGCAGCTCCATACGGACAGGGGCCACCGGGGAGCTGTTTTTT	CASSSIRTGATGELFF
TRBV28	NA	NA	TRBJ1-1	11	TGTGCCATCAAGGGGGAGACTGAAGCTTTCTTT	CAIKGETEAFF
TRBV4-2	NA	TRBD2	TRBJ2-7	15	TGTGCCAGCAGTCCGGAGCGGGAGGTTAACTACGAGCAGTACTTC	CASSPEREVNYEQYF
TRBV29-1	once	TRBD2	TRBJ2-1	12	TGCAGCGTGGAGCGGGGATGGGGGGAGCAGTTCTTC	CSVERGWGEQFF
TRBV3-1/TRBV3-2	NA	TRBD2	TRBJ2-3	13	TGTGCCAGCGGGAGGGAGGGCACAGATACGCAGTATTTT	CASGREGTDTQYF
TRBV5-1	NA	TRBD1	TRBJ2-3	14	TGCGCCAGCAGCTTGCCCACAGGGGAGGATACGCAGTATTTT	CASSLPTGEDTQYF
TRBV6-5	NA	NA	TRBJ1-1	13	TGTGCCAGCGGGACAACCCAGGGGACTGAAGCTTTCTTT	CASGTTQGTEAFF
TRBV3-1/TRBV3-2	once	NA	TRBJ1-5	20	TGTGCCAGCAGCCAAGTAAGTTTGGTTTGGGCAGGGGATAGCAATCAGCCCCAGCATTTT	CASSQVSLVWAGDSNQPQHF
TRBV2	once	TRBD2	TRBJ2-5	14	TGTGCCAGCAGTGGGGGAGGGCGTGACGAGACCCAGTACTTC	CASSGGGRDETQYF
TRBV6-5	NA	NA	TRBJ1-2	13	TGTGCCAGCAGTTACAGCCAGACGGGTGGCTACACCTTC	CASSYSQTGGYTF
TRBV6-6	NA	TRBD2	TRBJ2-3	17	TGTGCCAGCAGTCCCCGGGGGGCGGGAGGGGGCACAGATACGCAGTATTTT	CASSPRGAGGGTDTQYF
TRBV28	once	TRBD1	TRBJ2-7	14	TGTGCCAGCACCGGGACAGGGCCGCACTACGAGCAGTACTTC	CASTGTGPHYEQYF
TRBV11-2	NA	TRBD2	TRBJ2-3	18	TGTGCCAGCAGCTTAGAACCTAGGACTAGCGGGAGCGCAGATACGCAGTATTTT	CASSLEPRTSGSADTQYF
TRBV11-2	NA	NA	TRBJ2-3	13	TGTGCCAGCAGCTCACGCAGGGCAGATACGCAGTATTTT	CASSSRRADTQYF
TRBV5-4	NA	TRBD1	TRBJ2-5	16	TGTGCCAGCAGCCCGGCAGGGGGTTGGCGGCAAGAGACCCAGTACTTC	CASSPAGGWRQETQYF
TRBV6-2/TRBV6-3	once	NA	TRBJ2-4	16	TGTGCCAGCAGTAGTAGGACAGCGGAAACCAAAAACATTCAGTACTTC	CASSSRTAETKNIQYF
TRBV18	NA	TRBD1	TRBJ2-5	17	TGTGCCAGCTCACCATTGTCCGGGACAGGGGGCAGAGAGACCCAGTACTTC	CASSPLSGTGGRETQYF
TRBV2	once	NA	TRBJ2-1	14	TGTGCCAGCGCTTCGGGGGAGTCCTACAATGAGCAGTTCTTC	CASASGESYNEQFF
TRBV7-2	NA	TRBD2	TRBJ2-7	15	TGTGCCAGCAGCTCCTATAGCGGGCGGTGGTACGAGCAGTACTTC	CASSSYSGRWYEQYF
TRBV28	once	NA	TRBJ1-1	16	TGTGCCAGCAGCCAGACGGGAGTGCAAATGAACACTGAAGCTTTCTTT	CASSQTGVQMNTEAFF